Sequencing of this T cell receptor beta chain was carried out in a study of blood T cell repertoires in COVID-19. Background on the study: Both acute and convalescent COVID-19 samples were obtained from the United States, Italy and Spain. Sample material is recorded as cDNA or gDNA derived from T cells, B-cell-depleted T cells, or PBMCs.

Authors' analysis steps: Counts of nucleated cells, estimated from reference gene primer amplification, were obtained. Profiling relied on immunoSEQ multiplex PCR, and the TCRdb table lists in-frame clones only, not all of them. V and J calls and clone size are those listed in that table; D and trimming were worked out from the DNA. The sample shows about 390,000 clones, approximately 89% of them seen only once. Seattle's enrolled individuals joined amid active infection and were then monitored longitudinally. V shed 3 bases and J 5 bases; nucleotides not matched to a gene: 16. Germline V lookup: CDR1 SEHNR, CDR2 FQNEAQ (reference sequence). The CDR3 runs 18 residues.

The sequencing input was peripheral blood. V is TRBV7-9 and J is TRBJ2-5; 9 nucleotides align to TRBD2. The TCR sequence derives from a woman aged 60-75 years with COVID-19, enrolled during active disease. CDR3 sequence reads: CASSLSWASGTRRETQYF. The CDR3 region has the DNA TGTGCCAGCAGCTTGAGTTGGGCTAGCGGGACCCGACGGGAGACCCAGTACTTC.